This is a list of T cell receptor beta chains from one sample in a study of blood T cell repertoires in COVID-19. Sequenced by immunoSEQ multiplex PCR; TCRdb stores in-frame clones only, minus some. The sample records over 70,000 clones, around 88% being singletons. Material: peripheral blood. These receptors were obtained from a human donor in a cohort sampled during active COVID-19. The CDR3 runs from the conserved cysteine through the conserved F or W. The order of the fields is V gene, D gene, clone size, J gene, CDR3 protein, CDR3 DNA. D genes are given only for firm matches. Rows give clone size only sometimes, using once, few, many, or a class for an expanded clone.

v_call: TRBV5-1
d_call: NA
clone_size: few
j_call: TRBJ2-3
cdr3_aa: CASSFAPGSTDTQYF
cdr3_nt: TGCGCCAGCAGCTTCGCCCCAGGCAGCACAGATACGCAGTATTTT

v_call: TRBV11-2
d_call: TRBD1
clone_size: NA
j_call: TRBJ1-6
cdr3_aa: CASSVTGENSPLHF
cdr3_nt: TGTGCCAGCAGCGTTACAGGGGAGAATTCACCCCTCCACTTT

v_call: TRBV2
d_call: NA
clone_size: NA
j_call: TRBJ2-1
cdr3_aa: CASSEGNRGGYNEQFF
cdr3_nt: TGTGCCAGCAGTGAAGGGAACAGGGGGGGTTACAATGAGCAGTTCTTC

v_call: TRBV18
d_call: NA
clone_size: NA
j_call: TRBJ2-5
cdr3_aa: CASSQTSGDNSETQYF
cdr3_nt: TGTGCCAGCTCACAGACCAGCGGCGATAACTCAGAGACCCAGTACTTC

v_call: TRBV27
d_call: TRBD1
clone_size: NA
j_call: TRBJ1-2
cdr3_aa: CASRPPGTGRYVGYTF
cdr3_nt: TGTGCCAGCAGACCGCCAGGGACAGGGAGGTACGTTGGCTACACCTTC

v_call: TRBV10-2
d_call: TRBD1
clone_size: NA
j_call: TRBJ1-5
cdr3_aa: CASSGTGGPYSNQPQHF
cdr3_nt: TGCGCCAGCAGTGGGACAGGGGGCCCATATAGCAATCAGCCCCAGCATTTT

v_call: TRBV5-1
d_call: NA
clone_size: NA
j_call: TRBJ2-1
cdr3_aa: CASSWAGALNEQFF
cdr3_nt: TGCGCCAGCAGCTGGGCGGGGGCCCTGAATGAGCAGTTCTTC

v_call: TRBV14
d_call: NA
clone_size: NA
j_call: TRBJ2-2
cdr3_aa: CASSLCSESFREGAGELFF
cdr3_nt: TGTGCCAGCAGCCTTTGCTCGGAAAGCTTTCGTGAAGGGGCCGGGGAGCTGTTTTTT

v_call: TRBV4-1
d_call: TRBD1
clone_size: NA
j_call: TRBJ1-4
cdr3_aa: CASRQTGAPNEKLFF
cdr3_nt: TGCGCCAGCAGACAGACAGGGGCACCTAATGAAAAACTGTTTTTT

v_call: TRBV6-5
d_call: TRBD2
clone_size: NA
j_call: TRBJ2-7
cdr3_aa: CASYPREGFGGKQYF
cdr3_nt: TGTGCCAGCTATCCTCGGGAGGGATTCGGGGGAAAGCAGTACTTC

v_call: TRBV19
d_call: NA
clone_size: NA
j_call: TRBJ1-1
cdr3_aa: CASRQGRAMGTEAFF
cdr3_nt: TGTGCCAGCCGTCAGGGGAGGGCGATGGGAACTGAAGCTTTCTTT

v_call: TRBV12-2
d_call: NA
clone_size: NA
j_call: TRBJ2-7
cdr3_aa: CASRLAETGTGIDDTYEQYF
cdr3_nt: TGTGCAAGTCGCTTAGCGGAGACCGGGACAGGGATAGACGATACCTACGAGCAGTACTTC

v_call: TRBV28
d_call: NA
clone_size: NA
j_call: TRBJ1-1
cdr3_aa: CASRDALEAFF
cdr3_nt: TGTGCCAGCCGGGATGCTTTGGAAGCTTTCTTT

v_call: TRBV4-1
d_call: NA
clone_size: NA
j_call: TRBJ2-5
cdr3_aa: CASSQDLIRGSRETQYF
cdr3_nt: TGCGCCAGCAGCCAAGATCTGATTAGGGGCTCGAGGGAGACCCAGTACTTC

v_call: TRBV4-1
d_call: TRBD2
clone_size: NA
j_call: TRBJ2-3
cdr3_aa: CASRKGTITDTQYF
cdr3_nt: TGCGCCAGCAGAAAAGGGACTATCACAGATACGCAGTATTTT

v_call: TRBV3-1/TRBV3-2
d_call: TRBD2
clone_size: NA
j_call: TRBJ2-3
cdr3_aa: CASSHLAGGPGDTQYF
cdr3_nt: TGTGCCAGCAGCCACCTAGCGGGAGGGCCAGGAGATACGCAGTATTTT

v_call: TRBV28
d_call: NA
clone_size: NA
j_call: TRBJ1-3
cdr3_aa: CASSLPGEGIRNTIYF
cdr3_nt: TGTGCCAGCAGTCTACCCGGAGAGGGCATCAGAAACACCATATATTTT

v_call: TRBV6-5
d_call: NA
clone_size: NA
j_call: TRBJ1-1
cdr3_aa: CASSTNWEAFF
cdr3_nt: TGTGCCAGCAGCACTAATTGGGAAGCTTTCTTT

v_call: TRBV7-3
d_call: TRBD1
clone_size: NA
j_call: TRBJ1-2
cdr3_aa: CASSATGGQGALTYGYTF
cdr3_nt: TGTGCCAGCAGCGCCACCGGGGGACAGGGGGCCCTAACCTATGGCTACACCTTC

v_call: TRBV24-1
d_call: NA
clone_size: NA
j_call: TRBJ2-7
cdr3_aa: CATSDSQGISYEQYF
cdr3_nt: TGTGCCACCAGTGACTCTCAGGGGATTTCCTACGAGCAGTACTTC

v_call: TRBV5-6
d_call: NA
clone_size: NA
j_call: TRBJ2-7
cdr3_aa: CASSLRGSYEQYF
cdr3_nt: TGTGCCAGCAGCTTGAGGGGCTCCTACGAGCAGTACTTC

v_call: TRBV5-8
d_call: NA
clone_size: NA
j_call: TRBJ2-5
cdr3_aa: CASSPVGGYQETQYF
cdr3_nt: TGTGCCAGCAGCCCCGTAGGAGGGTACCAAGAGACCCAGTACTTC

v_call: TRBV7-9
d_call: TRBD2
clone_size: NA
j_call: TRBJ2-3
cdr3_aa: CASSFAGTSGTDTQYF
cdr3_nt: TGTGCCAGCAGCTTCGCCGGGACTAGCGGGACAGATACGCAGTATTTT

v_call: TRBV7-2
d_call: NA
clone_size: once
j_call: TRBJ2-7
cdr3_aa: CASSLYYNYEQYF
cdr3_nt: TGTGCCAGCAGCTTATATTACAACTACGAGCAGTACTTC

v_call: TRBV9
d_call: NA
clone_size: NA
j_call: TRBJ2-7
cdr3_aa: CASSAQTVDEQYF
cdr3_nt: TGTGCCAGCAGCGCCCAAACGGTGGACGAGCAGTACTTC

v_call: TRBV2
d_call: TRBD1
clone_size: NA
j_call: TRBJ1-1
cdr3_aa: CASSDPGGYTEAFF
cdr3_nt: TGTGCCAGCAGTGATCCAGGGGGCTACACTGAAGCTTTCTTT

v_call: TRBV19
d_call: TRBD1
clone_size: NA
j_call: TRBJ1-1
cdr3_aa: CASSMTGGMTEAFF
cdr3_nt: TGTGCCAGTAGTATGACAGGGGGCATGACTGAAGCTTTCTTT

v_call: TRBV5-1
d_call: TRBD1
clone_size: NA
j_call: TRBJ1-4
cdr3_aa: CASSLRGQAERLFF
cdr3_nt: TGCGCCAGCAGCTTACGCGGACAGGCTGAGCGACTGTTTTTT

v_call: TRBV28
d_call: TRBD2
clone_size: NA
j_call: TRBJ2-5
cdr3_aa: CASNSKREYLETQYF
cdr3_nt: TGTGCCAGCAATTCGAAGCGGGAGTATTTAGAGACCCAGTACTTC

v_call: TRBV7-2
d_call: NA
clone_size: NA
j_call: TRBJ2-7
cdr3_aa: CASSLRYREPEQYF
cdr3_nt: TGTGCCAGCAGCTTGAGATACAGGGAACCCGAGCAGTACTTC

v_call: TRBV2
d_call: TRBD2
clone_size: NA
j_call: TRBJ2-5
cdr3_aa: CASSATSGGRQETQYF
cdr3_nt: TGTGCCAGCAGCGCGACTAGCGGGGGGCGCCAAGAGACCCAGTACTTC

v_call: TRBV5-6
d_call: NA
clone_size: NA
j_call: TRBJ1-2
cdr3_aa: CASSLAPYREIGYTF
cdr3_nt: TGTGCCAGCAGCTTGGCCCCTTACAGGGAAATTGGCTACACCTTC